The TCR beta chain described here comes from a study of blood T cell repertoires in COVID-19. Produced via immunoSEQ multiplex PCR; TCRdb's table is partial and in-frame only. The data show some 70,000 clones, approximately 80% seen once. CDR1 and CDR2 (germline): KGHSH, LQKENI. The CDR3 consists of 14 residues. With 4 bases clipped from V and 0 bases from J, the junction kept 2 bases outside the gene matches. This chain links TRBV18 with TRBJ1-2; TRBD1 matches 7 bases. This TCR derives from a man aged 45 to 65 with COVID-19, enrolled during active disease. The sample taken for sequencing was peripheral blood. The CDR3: CASSQQGTNYGYTF. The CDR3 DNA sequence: TGTGCCAGCTCACAACAGGGGACTAACTATGGCTACACCTTC.